Only one count was recorded for the clone carrying this TCR beta chain. The antigen is undetermined. The data derive from a study of T-cell memory formation after mild COVID-19. Study-level results: Largely, contracting CD4+ clones fell within CM and EM, and contracting CD8+ clones within EMRA. Clones that shrank (day 15 to 85) were balanced CD4/CD8, whereas later expanders leaned CD4+.

Constant-segment primers and 5'RACE yielded cDNA libraries for TCR alpha and TCR beta, each carrying sample barcodes and UMIs. TCRdb analysed the 5' RACE reads with MiXCR anew, one entry per CDR3 protein. The top ten clones hold approximately 23% of a sample with about 310,000 distinct CDR3 sequences, more than 15% of them seen once. Germline assignment: CDR1 DFQATT and CDR2 SNEGSKA (reference sequence). V gave up 6 bases and J gave up 0 bases, with 14 bases separating them. The CDR3 loop spans 14 amino acids. The sequenced sample consisted of PBMCs or a T cell subset sorted from them (not recorded which). V is TRBV20-1 and J is TRBJ1-1; the D gene is possibly TRBD1 (6 bases). This sequence was found in a man aged 18-30 years who had mild COVID-19 (a few samples of this study predate the infection). Cell type and time point are not known. In DNA, the CDR3 is TGCAGTGCGCAGAACAGGGCCCTGAACACTGAAGCTTTCTTT. It is translated as CSAQNRALNTEAFF.